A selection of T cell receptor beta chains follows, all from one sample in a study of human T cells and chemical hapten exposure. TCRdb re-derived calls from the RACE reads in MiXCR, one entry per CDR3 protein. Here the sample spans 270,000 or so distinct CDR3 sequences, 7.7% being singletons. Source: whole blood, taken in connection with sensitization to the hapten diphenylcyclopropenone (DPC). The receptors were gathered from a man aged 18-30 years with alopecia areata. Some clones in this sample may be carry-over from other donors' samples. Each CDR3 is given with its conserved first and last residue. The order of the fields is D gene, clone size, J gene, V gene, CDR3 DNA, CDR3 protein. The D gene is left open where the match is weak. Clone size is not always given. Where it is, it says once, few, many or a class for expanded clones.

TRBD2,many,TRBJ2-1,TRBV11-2,TGTGCCAGCAGCTTAGGGCCAGCGGGGGGCCGCATCACCCCTCTCTTC,CASSLGPAGGRITPLF
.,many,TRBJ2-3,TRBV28,TGTGCCAGCAGTTTATCAGAGGGGGGGAAAAGCCACAAGGATACGCAGTATTTT,CASSLSEGGKSHKDTQYF
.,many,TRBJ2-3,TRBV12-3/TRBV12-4,TGTGCCAGCAGTTTTAACGGACATCGCAGAAGAAACACAGATACGCAGTATTTT,CASSFNGHRRRNTDTQYF
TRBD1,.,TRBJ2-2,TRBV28,TGTGCCAGCAGTTACGGGACAGGGGGCACCGGGGAGCTGTTTTTT,CASSYGTGGTGELFF
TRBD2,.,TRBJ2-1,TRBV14,TGTGCCAGCAGCCAAGATCCGGCTAGCGGGGAGCAGTTCTTC,CASSQDPASGEQFF
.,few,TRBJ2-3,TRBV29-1,TGCAGCGTTGACGGAGATACGCAGTATTTT,CSVDGDTQYF
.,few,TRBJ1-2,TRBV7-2,TGTGCCAGCAGCTCCCTGCGACGAGGCTTTTATGGCTACACCTTC,CASSSLRRGFYGYTF
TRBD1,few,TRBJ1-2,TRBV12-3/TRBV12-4,TGTGCCAGCAGTGCGCAGGGGGCCTTTAGCTATGGCTACACCTTC,CASSAQGAFSYGYTF
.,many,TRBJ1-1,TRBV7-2,TGTGCCAGCAGCATAGACGTCAGGGTCCCGGATCCTGAAGCTTTCTTT,CASSIDVRVPDPEAFF
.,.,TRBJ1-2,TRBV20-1,TGCAGTGCTAGCGTGCAAGGGAATAATGGCTACACCTTC,CSASVQGNNGYTF
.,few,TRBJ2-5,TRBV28,TGTGCCAGCAAGGGGGAGAGGCAGACCCAGTACTTC,CASKGERQTQYF
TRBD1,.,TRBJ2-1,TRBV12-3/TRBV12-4,TGTGCCAGCAGTTGGGACAGGGGTCTGGATGAGCAGTTCTTC,CASSWDRGLDEQFF
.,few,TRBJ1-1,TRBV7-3,TGTGCCAGCAGCTTAAAGCGTATGAACACTGAAGCTTTCTTT,CASSLKRMNTEAFF
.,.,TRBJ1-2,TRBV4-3,TGCGCCAGCAGCCAAGATTCCACGATATACTATGGCTACACCTTC,CASSQDSTIYYGYTF
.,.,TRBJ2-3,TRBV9,TGTGCCAGCAGCTCCGCAGTGGATACGCAGTATTTT,CASSSAVDTQYF
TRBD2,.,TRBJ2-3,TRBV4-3,TGCGCCAGCAGCCAACTAGCGGGGGGCTTCGTGGATACGCAGTATTTT,CASSQLAGGFVDTQYF
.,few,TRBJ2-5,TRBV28,TGTGCCAGCAGTTCCGTAGCGGTAGAAGAGACCCAGTACTTC,CASSSVAVEETQYF
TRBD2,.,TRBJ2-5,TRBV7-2,TGTGCCAGCAGCTTAGAGGCTAGCGGGGAAGAGACCCAGTACTTC,CASSLEASGEETQYF
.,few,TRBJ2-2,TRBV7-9,TGTGCCAGCAGCTTAGCCTCTCTGGGGTCCGGGGAGCTGTTTTTT,CASSLASLGSGELFF